The clone carrying this T cell receptor beta chain was found many times. This sample was taken from a study of metastatic and nonmetastatic thyroid tumors. Under the authors' procedure: CDR3 was compared across clinicopathological groups, and the resulting differences were used to build a distant-metastasis classifier for papillary thyroid cancer. TCRdb redid the clone calls on the PCR reads using MiXCR. It is TCRdb's table, rather than the study itself, that gives the V and J calls and clone size. The sample lists over 30,000 clones; about a sixth were seen once. The CDR3 extends over 14 amino acids. Germline lookup yields CDR1 SNHLY and CDR2 FYNNEI. V dropped 7 bases and J dropped 2 bases, with 14 bases sitting between them. Each patient came to thyroid surgery without any prior treatment (of any kind).

This chain joins TRBV2 and TRBJ2-5; D might be TRBD1 (6 bases). This TCR derives from a male donor with papillary thyroid cancer or a benign thyroid nodule (not recorded which). Some clones in this sample may be carry-over from other donors' samples. The material sequenced was blood. CDR3 amino acids: CASKPRQGQETQYF. For the CDR3, the DNA is TGTGCCAGCAAACCCCGCCAGGGGCAAGAGACCCAGTACTTC. Together with reference TRBV2 and TRBJ2-5, the CDR3 gives the full variable domain: EPEVTQTPSHQVTQMGQEVILRCVPISNHLYFYWYRQILGQKVEFLVSFYNNEISEKSEIFDDQFSVERPDGSNFTLKIRSTKLEDSAMYFCASKPRQGQETQYFGPGTRLLVL.